One and the same sample provided the 2 T cell receptor beta chains below, sequenced in a study of CD8+CD57+ T cells in acquired aplastic anemia. It was patients with CD8+CD57+ cell expansion by flow cytometry who were chosen for sequencing. Genomic DNA constituted the template upon which TCR beta VDJ and CDR3 profiling was performed. TCRdb processed the reads anew with MiXCR; each CDR3 protein has one entry. The data show about half a million distinct CDR3 sequences, with around a third seen just once and under 0.95% held by the top ten. The sequencing input was sorted CD4+, CD8+, or CD8+CD57+ T cells (not recorded which) from PBMCs. Receptor source: a human donor with aplastic anemia.

This clonotype was seen ten or more times. The V and J genes are TRBV2 and TRBJ2-7; D gene ambiguous. Germline CDR1 and CDR2: SNHLY and FYNNEI. CDR3 length equals 14 residues. Between the trimmed V and J ends, which lost 1 base and 0 bases, there was a span of 7 bases. The CDR3 sequence: CASSEVGSSYEQYF. The CDR3 DNA is TGTGCCAGCAGTGAAGTGGGCAGCTCCTACGAGCAGTACTTC.

V usage is TRBV20-1 and J usage is TRBJ2-7; 9 bases are a match to TRBD1. The germline V gene encodes CDR1 DFQATT and CDR2 SNEGSKA (reference sequence). The J segment lost 5 bases and the V segment lost 3 bases, leaving 5 bases of the junction unmatched. The CDR3 runs to 13 residues. CDR3 in amino acids: CSARDRGFNEQYF. The CDR3 nucleotides are TGCAGTGCTAGGGACAGGGGTTTCAACGAGCAGTACTTC.